The sequence of this T cell receptor (beta chain) was determined in a study of OX40 agonist ivuxolimab in advanced cancers. Study-level information: Those treated in dose escalation had hepatocellular carcinoma, melanoma, renal cell cancer or head and neck cancer. It was permissible to have had prior anti-PD-1, anti-PD-L1 or anti-CTLA-4 therapy, and about 40% had some.

Some clones are missing from TCRdb's copy, which holds only in-frame ones; the method was immunoSEQ multiplex PCR. The sample lists approximately 81,000 clones, around 93% occurring once. Trimming removed 1 base from V and 2 bases from J, with 8 bases in between. The CDR3 totals 14 residues. The germline V gene has CDR1 SGHAT and CDR2 FQNNGV. The source material was CD4+ or CD8+ T cells sorted from blood, sampled in a trial of the OX40 agonist ivuxolimab. The V and J genes are TRBV11-2 and TRBJ2-5; D uncertain. The sequence came from an adult with an advanced solid tumor such as melanoma, head and neck, liver or kidney cancer. This chain's CDR3 is CASSLVSEQETQYF. The CDR3 DNA reads as TGTGCCAGCAGCTTAGTCAGCGAACAAGAGACCCAGTACTTC.